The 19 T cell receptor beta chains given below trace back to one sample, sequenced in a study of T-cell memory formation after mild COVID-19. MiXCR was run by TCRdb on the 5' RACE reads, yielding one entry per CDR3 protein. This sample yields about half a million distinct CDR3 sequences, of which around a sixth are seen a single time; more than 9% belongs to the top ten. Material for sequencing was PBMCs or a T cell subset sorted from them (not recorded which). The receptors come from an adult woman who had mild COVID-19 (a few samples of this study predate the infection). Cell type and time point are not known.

The CDR3 DNA follows: TGTGCCAGCAGCTTGGAGACAGGGGGCTCGTGGGAGCAGTACTTC. This gives the protein CASSLETGGSWEQYF. V usage is TRBV5-5 and J usage is TRBJ2-7; 10 bases are shared with TRBD1. The length of the CDR3 is 15 residues. Trimming removed 0 bases from V and 7 bases from J; junction bases left unmatched: 7. Germline V gene lookup returns CDR1 SGHKS and CDR2 YYEKEE (reference sequence).

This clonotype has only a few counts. This chain's CDR3 is CAWSAWTAYNEQFF. The CDR3 region has the DNA TGTGCCTGGAGTGCCTGGACAGCCTACAATGAGCAGTTCTTC. The rearrangement links TRBV30 to TRBJ2-1; a possible D gene is TRBD1 (6 bases). CDR1 GTSNPN and CDR2 SVGIG come from the germline V gene (reference sequence). The CDR3 extends over 14 amino acids. Trimming took 1 base from V and 2 from J, leaving 9 bases between them.

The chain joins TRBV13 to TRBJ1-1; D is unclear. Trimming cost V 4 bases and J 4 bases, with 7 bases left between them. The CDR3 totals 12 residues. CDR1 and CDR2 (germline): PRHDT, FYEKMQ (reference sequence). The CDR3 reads CASSSGLTEAFF. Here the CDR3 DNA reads TGTGCCAGCAGCTCTGGGCTCACTGAAGCTTTCTTT.

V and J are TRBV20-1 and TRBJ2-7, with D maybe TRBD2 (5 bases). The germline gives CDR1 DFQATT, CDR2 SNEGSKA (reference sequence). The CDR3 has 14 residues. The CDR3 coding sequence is TGCAGGGGCCCCGGGCTCACTAGCTCCTACGAGCAGTACTTC. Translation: CRGPGLTSSYEQYF.

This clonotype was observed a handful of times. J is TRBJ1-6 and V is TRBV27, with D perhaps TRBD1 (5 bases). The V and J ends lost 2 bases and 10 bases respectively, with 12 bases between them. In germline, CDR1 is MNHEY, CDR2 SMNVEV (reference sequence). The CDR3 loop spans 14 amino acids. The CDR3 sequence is CASSLRGRNSPLHF. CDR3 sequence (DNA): TGTGCCAGCAGTTTACGGGGCCGAAACTCACCCCTCCACTTT.

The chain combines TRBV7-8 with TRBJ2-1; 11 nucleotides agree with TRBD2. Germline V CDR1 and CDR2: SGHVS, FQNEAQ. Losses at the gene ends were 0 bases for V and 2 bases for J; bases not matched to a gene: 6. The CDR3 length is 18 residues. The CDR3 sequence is CASSLARGSGGAYNEQFF. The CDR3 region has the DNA TGTGCCAGCAGCTTAGCGCGTGGTAGCGGGGGGGCCTACAATGAGCAGTTCTTC.

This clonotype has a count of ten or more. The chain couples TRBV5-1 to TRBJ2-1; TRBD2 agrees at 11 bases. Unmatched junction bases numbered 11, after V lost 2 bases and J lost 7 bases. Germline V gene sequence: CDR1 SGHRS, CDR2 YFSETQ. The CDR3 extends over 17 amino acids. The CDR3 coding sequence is TGCGCCAGCAGCTTCCTAGGGACTAGCGGAGGCGAAAATGAGCAGTTCTTC. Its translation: CASSFLGTSGGENEQFF.

The chain's CDR3 is CASSYVSGVVDNEQFF. The DNA for the CDR3 is TGTGCCAGCAGTTACGTTAGCGGGGTTGTGGACAATGAGCAGTTCTTC. This chain uses TRBV6-5 with TRBJ2-1; 8 nucleotides line up with TRBD2. This CDR3 has 16 residues. CDR1 is MNHEY and CDR2 is SVGAGI in the germline V gene. With V trimmed by 2 bases and J by 5 bases, 8 bases remained unmatched.

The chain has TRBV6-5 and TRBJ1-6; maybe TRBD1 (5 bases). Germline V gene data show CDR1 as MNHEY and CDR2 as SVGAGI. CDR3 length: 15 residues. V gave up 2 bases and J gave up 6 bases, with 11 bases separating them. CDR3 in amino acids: CASSYGGVVNSPLHF. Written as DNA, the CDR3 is TGTGCCAGCAGTTACGGGGGGGTAGTTAATTCACCCCTCCACTTT.

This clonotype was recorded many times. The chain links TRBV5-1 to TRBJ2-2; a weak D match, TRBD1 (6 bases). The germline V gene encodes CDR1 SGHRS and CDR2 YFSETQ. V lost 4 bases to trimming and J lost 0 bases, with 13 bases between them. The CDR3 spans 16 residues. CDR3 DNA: TGCGCCAGCAGCGGTCTGACAGGCCCGAACACCGGGGAGCTGTTTTTT. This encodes CASSGLTGPNTGELFF.

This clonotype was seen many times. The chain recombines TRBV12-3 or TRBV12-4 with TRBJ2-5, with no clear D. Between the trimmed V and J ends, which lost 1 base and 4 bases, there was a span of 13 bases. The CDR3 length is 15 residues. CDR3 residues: CASSLGVVGRETQYF. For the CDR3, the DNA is TGTGCCAGCAGTTTAGGAGTTGTCGGTAGAGAGACCCAGTACTTC.

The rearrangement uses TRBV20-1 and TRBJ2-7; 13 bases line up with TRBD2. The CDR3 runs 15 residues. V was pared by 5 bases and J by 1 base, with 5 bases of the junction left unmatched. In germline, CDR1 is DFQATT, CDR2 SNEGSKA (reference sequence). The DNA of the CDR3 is TGCAGTGCTTCCGGGACTAGCGGGGTTTCCTACGAGCAGTACTTC. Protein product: CSASGTSGVSYEQYF.

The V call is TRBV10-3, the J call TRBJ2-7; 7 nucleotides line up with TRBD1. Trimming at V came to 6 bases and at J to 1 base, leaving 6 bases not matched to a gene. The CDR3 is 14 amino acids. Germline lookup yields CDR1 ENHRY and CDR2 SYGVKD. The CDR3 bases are TGTGCCATCAGGAAGGGACAGCGATCCTACGAGCAGTACTTC. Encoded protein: CAIRKGQRSYEQYF.

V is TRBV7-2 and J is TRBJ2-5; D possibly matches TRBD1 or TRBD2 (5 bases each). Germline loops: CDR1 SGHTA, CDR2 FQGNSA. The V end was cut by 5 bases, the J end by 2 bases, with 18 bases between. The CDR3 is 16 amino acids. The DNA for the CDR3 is TGTGCCAGCAGCGCCCGGGGCACCGGAAGGCAAGAGACCCAGTACTTC. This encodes CASSARGTGRQETQYF.

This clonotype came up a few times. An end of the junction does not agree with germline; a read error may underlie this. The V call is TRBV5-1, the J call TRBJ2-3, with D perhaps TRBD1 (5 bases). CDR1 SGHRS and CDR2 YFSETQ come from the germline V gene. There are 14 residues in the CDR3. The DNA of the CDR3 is TGCGCCAGCAGGTTGGGCAGGGACACAGATACGCAGTATTTT. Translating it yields CASRLGRDTDTQYF. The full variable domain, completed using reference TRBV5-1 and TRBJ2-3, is KAGVTQTPRYLIKTRGQQVTLSCSPISGHRSVSWYQQTPGQGLQFLFEYFSETQRNKGNFPGRFSGRQFSNSRSEMNVSTLELGDSALYLCASRLGRDTDTQYFGPGTRLTVL.

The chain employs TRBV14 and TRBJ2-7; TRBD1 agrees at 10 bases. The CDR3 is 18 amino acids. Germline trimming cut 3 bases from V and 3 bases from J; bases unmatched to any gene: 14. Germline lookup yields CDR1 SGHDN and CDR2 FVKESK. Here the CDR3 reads CASSHGDRGSQSYYEQYF. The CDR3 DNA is TGTGCCAGCAGCCATGGGGACAGGGGCTCCCAATCCTACTACGAGCAGTACTTC. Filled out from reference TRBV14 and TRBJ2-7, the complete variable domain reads EAGVTQFPSHSVIEKGQTVTLRCDPISGHDNLYWYRRVMGKEIKFLLHFVKESKQDESGMPNNRFLAERTGGTYSTLKVQPAELEDSGVYFCASSHGDRGSQSYYEQYFGPGTRLTVT.

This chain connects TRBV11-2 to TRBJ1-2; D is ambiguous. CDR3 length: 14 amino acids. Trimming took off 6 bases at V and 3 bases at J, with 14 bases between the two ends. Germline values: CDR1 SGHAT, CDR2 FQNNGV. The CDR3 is CASRPNRVDYGYTF. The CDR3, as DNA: TGTGCCAGCAGACCAAACCGTGTTGACTATGGCTACACCTTC.

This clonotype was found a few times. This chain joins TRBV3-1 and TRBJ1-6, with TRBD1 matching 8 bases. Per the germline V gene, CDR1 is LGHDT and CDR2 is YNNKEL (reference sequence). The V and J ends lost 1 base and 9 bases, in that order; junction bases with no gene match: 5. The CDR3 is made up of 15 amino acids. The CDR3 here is CASSQGQGSSSPLHF. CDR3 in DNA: TGTGCCAGCAGCCAAGGACAGGGGTCGAGTTCACCCCTCCACTTT.

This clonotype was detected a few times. The CDR3 region has the DNA TGTGCCAGCAGCCGAGCCGGGACCGGGGAAGAGACCCAGTACTTC. Translation gives CASSRAGTGEETQYF. The rearrangement links TRBV14 to TRBJ2-5; D might be TRBD1 or TRBD2, each matching 5 bases. The V end lost 4 bases, the J end lost 3 bases, and 15 bases lay between the germline ends. Germline values: CDR1 SGHDN, CDR2 FVKESK. The CDR3 is made up of 15 amino acids.